This T cell receptor (beta chain) is drawn from a study of STAT5B mutations in CD4+ large granular lymphocyte leukemia (dated by TCRdb to between 2021 and 2024). For the study in its entirety: Among healthy controls, the CDR3 'QG' motif was associated with a particular HLA allele. The study compared the TCRbeta repertoires of patients with CD4+ T-cell large granular lymphocyte leukemia against those of healthy blood donors. Flow cytometry on FACSCanto II or FACSVerse showed that the purified fractions were more than 95% pure among lymphocytes. Overall study outcomes, separate from this receptor: The main leukemic clonotypes were found to be private to each patient, although about a quarter of the main leukemic clonotypes were detected at low frequency in the non-leukemic repertoires of other patients. The data were not HLA-matched, and the higher clonality in CD4+ T-LGLL than in CD8+ T-LGLL could be due to the relatively small sample size. CD4-sorted patient repertoires appeared more clonal than healthy CD4+ repertoires, and this difference persisted after removing the putative leukemic clones. TRBV06-family usage was enriched among the top patient clones (8/27) compared with healthy controls (2/35).

The immunoSEQ assay at survey resolution was used to sequence TCRbeta rearrangements from genomic DNA. The authors processed their data as follows. A lowest detectable productive clonotype frequency of 2.59 x 10-5 was observed in the TCR sequencing data. Only productive TCRbeta rearrangements, meaning sequences that were complete and in-frame, were kept for the analyses. Sample clonality was computed as Simpson clonality in the immunoSEQ Analyzer version 3.0. Clones were categorized by frequency as very rare, small, medium, large (1-20%) or hyperexpanded (>20%). Generation probabilities were estimated with OLGA 1.2.3, V-gene circos plots were generated with VDJtools, specificities were searched for in VDJdb, and CDR3 motifs were identified with GLIPH. TCRdb stores this immuneACCESS table with in-frame sequences only. Part of the clones is absent; in the studies checked, under half of the shortfall reflects unresolved V genes, and no reason is known for the rest. V, J and clone size are taken as reported in that table, and D and trimming were inferred from the DNA itself. The sample table holds more than 20,000 clones, of which about 86% were seen once. The ten largest make up over 0.3% of the sample.

V gives up 8 bases and J gives up 0 bases, and the segment between their germline ends measures 8 bases. The CDR3 numbers 13 residues from cysteine through phenylalanine. The CDR3 DNA has 39 bases and is translated from base 1. CDR1 is given as MNHEY and CDR2 as SVGAGI, both from the germline V gene. To note about this clone: Its antigen remains undetermined. There are no base qualities to consult, and no much larger clone falls within one base.

The healthy controls were 37 blood donors, and the buffy coats of these donors were supplied by the Finnish Red Cross blood service. All TCR-sequenced material derived from peripheral blood: patient blood samples and healthy donor buffy coats. Peripheral blood mononuclear cells were isolated by Ficoll-Hypaque gradient centrifugation. For the healthy controls, CD4+ cells were obtained from buffy coats by magnetic purification. Genomic DNA was extracted using the Gentra Puregene Cell and Tissue kit, and a Qubit 2.0 fluorometer was used to quantify it. The TCR was taken from a human donor in good health. The sample was CD4+ T cells from blood buffy coats. Recombination connected TRBV6-5 to TRBJ1-3, with no confidently assigned D gene. The CDR3 amino acid sequence is: CASVPSSGNTIYF. Read as DNA, the sequence is TGTGCCAGCGTGCCGAGCTCTGGAAACACCATATATTTT.